This TCR beta chain originates from a study of blood T cell repertoires in COVID-19. Study overall: The origin of the acute and convalescent COVID-19 samples was the United States, Italy and Spain.

The CDR3 length is 12 residues. Trimming stripped 4 bases from V and 6 bases from J, with 10 bases between. Original methodology: How many nucleated cells were present was estimated from reference gene primer amplification. The data were produced by immunoSEQ multiplex PCR, yet TCRdb's version contains in-frame clones alone and is incomplete. That table supplies the V and J calls and clone size; D and trimming were determined from the DNA. The data contain fewer than 200,000 clones, approximately 85% of them singletons. This clone was observed a single time. The sequence derives from a woman in her fifties or sixties with acute or convalescent COVID-19. Source material: peripheral blood. The genes are TRBV12-3 or TRBV12-4 and TRBJ2-7; weak D call: TRBD2 (7 bases). The CDR3 DNA reads TGTGCCAGCAGTTGGGGGGGCAGCGAGCAGTACTTC. Translation: CASSWGGSEQYF.